This T cell receptor (beta chain) emerged from a study of blood T cell repertoires in COVID-19. Profiling relied on immunoSEQ multiplex PCR, and the TCRdb table lists in-frame clones only, not all of them. The sample records 230,000 or so clones, about 80% being singletons. J gave up 1 base and V 3 bases, and 1 base lay outside the gene matches. CDR3 size: 16 residues. Germline loops: CDR1 LGHNA, CDR2 YNFKEQ. This clone was counted only a few times. The sequence was obtained from a middle-aged man with active or convalescent COVID-19. Sequencing was done on a sample of peripheral blood. The gene calls are TRBV4-2 and TRBJ2-3, with 13 bases lining up with TRBD2. DNA of the CDR3: TGTGCCAGCAGCCAGGGGACTAGCGGGGGCACAGATACGCAGTATTTT. Protein sequence: CASSQGTSGGTDTQYF.